This TCR beta chain originates from a study of early T cells in non-severe SARS-CoV-2 infection. Study-level information: Chains were not paired, and sequencing was done on bulk RNA from unsorted whole blood.

Notes on the study in general: A preference for anti-spike CD8 responses marked VDJdb matching, which missed private and CD4 specificities.

This clonotype was found many times. Antigen specificity is unknown. The CDR3 consists of 14 residues. The ends were cut back, 2 bases at V and 0 bases at J, with 5 bases in the middle. Separate cDNA molecules each had unique molecular identifiers attached to them. Each CDR3 protein gets one entry after TCRdb re-called the 5' RACE reads with MiXCR. The sample records tens of thousands of distinct CDR3 sequences, 6.2% being singletons. This receptor was identified in an adult who was a healthcare worker with PCR-confirmed SARS-CoV-2 infection or an uninfected control (not recorded which). Sample: whole blood. J is TRBJ1-3 and V is TRBV12-3 or TRBV12-4; D unresolved. The CDR3: CASSLQSSGNTIYF. DNA of the CDR3: TGTGCCAGCAGTTTACAGAGCTCTGGAAACACCATATATTTT.